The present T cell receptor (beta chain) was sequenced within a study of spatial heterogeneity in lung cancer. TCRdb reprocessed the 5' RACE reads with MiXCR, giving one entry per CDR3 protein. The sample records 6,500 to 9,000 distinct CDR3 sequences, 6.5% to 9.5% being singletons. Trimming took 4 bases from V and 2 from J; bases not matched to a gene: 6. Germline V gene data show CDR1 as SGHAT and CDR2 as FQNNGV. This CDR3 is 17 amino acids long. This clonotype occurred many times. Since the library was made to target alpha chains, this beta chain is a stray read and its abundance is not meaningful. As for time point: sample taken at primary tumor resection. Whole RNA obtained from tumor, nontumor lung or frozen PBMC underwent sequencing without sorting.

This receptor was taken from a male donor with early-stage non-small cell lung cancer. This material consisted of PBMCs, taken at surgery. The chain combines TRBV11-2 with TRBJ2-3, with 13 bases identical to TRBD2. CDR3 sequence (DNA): TGTGCCAGCAGCTGGACAGGACTAGCGGGAGACACAGATACGCAGTATTTT. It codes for CASSWTGLAGDTDTQYF.